This T cell receptor (beta chain) was sequenced for a study of CD8+CD57+ T cells in acquired aplastic anemia. Regarding the study as a whole: The study identified around 28 CD8+ CDR3 sequences shared by patients and controls.

This clonotype was picked up many times. Its antigen is unknown. Germline V gene sequence: CDR1 MNHEY, CDR2 SVGAGI. V lost 6 bases and J lost 2, with 14 bases in between. This CDR3 is built from 16 residues. CDR3 and TCR beta VDJ profiling relied on a genomic DNA template. TCRdb re-called the reads with MiXCR, one entry per CDR3 protein. The sample includes some 280,000 distinct CDR3 sequences, roughly three fifths of them seen just once. Sequenced material: sorted CD4+, CD8+, or CD8+CD57+ T cells (not recorded which) from PBMCs. This rearrangement joins TRBV6-5 to TRBJ2-6; weak D call: TRBD2 (5 bases). The clonotype originates from a human donor with severe aplastic anemia or a healthy control (not recorded which). The CDR3 coding sequence is TGTGCCAGCAGCCCCTTCGCCGGGACTGGGGCCAACGTCCTGACTTTC. This codes for CASSPFAGTGANVLTF.